The T cell receptor (beta chain) under discussion was sequenced for a study of blood T cell repertoires in COVID-19. Only in-frame clones appear in the TCRdb table, and some are missing; sequencing was by immunoSEQ multiplex PCR. This repertoire shows about 120,000 clones, about 85% found once; its top ten account for more than 4.5%. Germline CDR1 and CDR2: MNHNY and SVGAGI (reference sequence). This CDR3 contains 14 residues. J gave up 5 bases and V 5 bases, and 5 bases lay outside the gene matches. This receptor was obtained from a human donor in a cohort sampled during active COVID-19. The chain uses TRBV6-6 and TRBJ2-1; TRBD1 matches at 8 bases. What was sequenced was peripheral blood. CDR3 DNA sequence: TGTGCCAGCAGTCCCCGACAGGGGCACAATGAGCAGTTCTTC. Protein: CASSPRQGHNEQFF.